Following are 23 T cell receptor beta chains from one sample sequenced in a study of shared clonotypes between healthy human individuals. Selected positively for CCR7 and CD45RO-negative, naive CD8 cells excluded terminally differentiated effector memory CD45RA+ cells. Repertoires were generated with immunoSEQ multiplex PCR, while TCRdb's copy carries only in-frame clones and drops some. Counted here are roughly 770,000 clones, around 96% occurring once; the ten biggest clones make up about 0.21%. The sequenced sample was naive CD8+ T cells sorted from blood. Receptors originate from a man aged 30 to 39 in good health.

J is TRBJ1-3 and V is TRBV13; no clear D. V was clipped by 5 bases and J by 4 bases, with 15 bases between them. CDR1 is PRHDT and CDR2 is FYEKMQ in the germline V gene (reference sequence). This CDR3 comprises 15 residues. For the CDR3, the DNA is TGTGCCAGCAGCCCAAAACGGGCAGTGGGAAACACCATATATTTT. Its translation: CASSPKRAVGNTIYF.

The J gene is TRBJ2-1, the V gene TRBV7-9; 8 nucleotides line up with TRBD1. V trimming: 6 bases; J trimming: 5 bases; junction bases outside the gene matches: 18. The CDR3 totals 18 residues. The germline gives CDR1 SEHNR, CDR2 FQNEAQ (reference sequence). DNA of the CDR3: TGTGCCAGCAGTTTCAATTTCGGACAGGGAGGTTCCCACAATGAGCAGTTCTTC. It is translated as CASSFNFGQGGSHNEQFF.

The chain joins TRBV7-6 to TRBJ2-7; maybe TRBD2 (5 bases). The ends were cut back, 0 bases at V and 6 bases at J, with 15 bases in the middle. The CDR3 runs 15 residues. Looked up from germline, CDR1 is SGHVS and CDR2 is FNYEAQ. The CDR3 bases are TGTGCCAGCAGCTTAGCGGAAATAGGTCGGGGCGAGCAGTACTTC. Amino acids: CASSLAEIGRGEQYF.

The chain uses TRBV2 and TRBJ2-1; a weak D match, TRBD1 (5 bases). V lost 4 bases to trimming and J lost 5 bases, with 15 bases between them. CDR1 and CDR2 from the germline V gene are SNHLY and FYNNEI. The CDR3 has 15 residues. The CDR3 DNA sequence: TGTGCCAGCAGTGCTGGACAAGGAGCCAACAATGAGCAGTTCTTC. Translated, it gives CASSAGQGANNEQFF. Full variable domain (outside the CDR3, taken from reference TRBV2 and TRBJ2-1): EPEVTQTPSHQVTQMGQEVILRCVPISNHLYFYWYRQILGQKVEFLVSFYNNEISEKSEIFDDQFSVERPDGSNFTLKIRSTKLEDSAMYFCASSAGQGANNEQFFGPGTRLTVL.

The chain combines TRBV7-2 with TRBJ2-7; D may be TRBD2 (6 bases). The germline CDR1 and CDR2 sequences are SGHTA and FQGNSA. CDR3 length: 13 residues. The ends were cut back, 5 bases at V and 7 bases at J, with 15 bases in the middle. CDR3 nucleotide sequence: TGTGCCAGCAGCCCCTCGACTAGTTTTGAGCAGTACTTC. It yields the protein CASSPSTSFEQYF.

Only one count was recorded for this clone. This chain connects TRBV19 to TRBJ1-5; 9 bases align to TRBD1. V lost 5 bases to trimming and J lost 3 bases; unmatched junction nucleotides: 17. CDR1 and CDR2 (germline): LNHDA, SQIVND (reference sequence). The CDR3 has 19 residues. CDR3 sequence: CASSYSGTGRFGYNQPQHF. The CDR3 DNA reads TGTGCCAGTAGTTACTCCGGGACAGGGCGTTTCGGATACAATCAGCCCCAGCATTTT.

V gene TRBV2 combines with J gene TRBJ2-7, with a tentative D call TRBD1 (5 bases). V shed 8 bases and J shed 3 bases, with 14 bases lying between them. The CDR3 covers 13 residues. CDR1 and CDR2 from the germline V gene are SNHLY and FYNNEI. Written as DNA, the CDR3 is TGTGCCAGCGGGGCTAATTTACTCTACGAGCAGTACTTC. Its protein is CASGANLLYEQYF.

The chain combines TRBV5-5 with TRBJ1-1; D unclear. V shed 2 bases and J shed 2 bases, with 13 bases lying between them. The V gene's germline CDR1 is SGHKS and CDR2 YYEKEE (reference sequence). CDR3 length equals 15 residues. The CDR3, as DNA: TGTGCCAGCAGCTTCAGGCTACCTTCTAACACTGAAGCTTTCTTT. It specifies CASSFRLPSNTEAFF.

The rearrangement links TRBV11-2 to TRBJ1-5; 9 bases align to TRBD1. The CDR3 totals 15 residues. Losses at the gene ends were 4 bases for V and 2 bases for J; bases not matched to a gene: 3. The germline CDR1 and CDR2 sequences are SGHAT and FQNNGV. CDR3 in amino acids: CASSSDRGGNQPQHF. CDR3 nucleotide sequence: TGTGCCAGCAGCTCGGACAGGGGCGGCAATCAGCCCCAGCATTTT. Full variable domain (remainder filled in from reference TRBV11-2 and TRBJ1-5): EAGVAQSPRYKIIEKRQSVAFWCNPISGHATLYWYQQILGQGPKLLIQFQNNGVVDDSQLPKDRFSAERLKGVDSTLKIQPAKLEDSAVYLCASSSDRGGNQPQHFGDGTRLSIL.

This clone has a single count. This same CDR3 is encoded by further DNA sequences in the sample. The CDR3 DNA reads TGCAGCGTTGAGGGCGGGAGTAACACCGGGGAGCTGTTTTTT. Protein product: CSVEGGSNTGELFF. This sequence joins TRBV29-1 and TRBJ2-2, with 7 bases matching TRBD2. The J segment lost 2 bases and the V segment lost 3 bases, leaving 3 bases of the junction unmatched. Germline V CDR1 and CDR2: SQVTM, ANQGSEA. The CDR3 covers 14 residues.

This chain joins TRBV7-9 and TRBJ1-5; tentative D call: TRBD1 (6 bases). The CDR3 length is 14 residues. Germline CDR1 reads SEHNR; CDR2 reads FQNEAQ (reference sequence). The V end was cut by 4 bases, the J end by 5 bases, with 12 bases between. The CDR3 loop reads CASSSGGQDQPQHF. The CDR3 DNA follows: TGTGCCAGCAGCTCGGGGGGGCAGGATCAGCCCCAGCATTTT.

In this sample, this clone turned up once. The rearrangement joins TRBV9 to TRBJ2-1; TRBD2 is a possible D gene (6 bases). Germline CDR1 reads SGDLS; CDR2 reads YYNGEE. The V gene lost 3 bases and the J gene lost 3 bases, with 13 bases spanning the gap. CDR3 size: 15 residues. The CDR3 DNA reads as TGTGCCAGCAGCGCATCGGGAGCTAACTACAATGAGCAGTTCTTC. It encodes CASSASGANYNEQFF.

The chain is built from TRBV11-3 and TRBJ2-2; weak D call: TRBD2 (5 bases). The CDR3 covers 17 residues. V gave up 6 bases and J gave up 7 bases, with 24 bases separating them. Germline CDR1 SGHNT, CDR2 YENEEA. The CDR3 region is CASSRDGIGLPDGELFF. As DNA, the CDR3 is TGTGCCAGCAGTCGAGATGGCATTGGACTCCCGGACGGGGAGCTGTTTTTT.

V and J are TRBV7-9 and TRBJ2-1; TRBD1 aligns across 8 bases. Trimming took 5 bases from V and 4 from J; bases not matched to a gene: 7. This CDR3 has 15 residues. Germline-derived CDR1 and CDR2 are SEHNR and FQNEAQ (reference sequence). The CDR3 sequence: CASSVQGDQYNEQFF. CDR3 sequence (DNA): TGTGCCAGCAGCGTACAGGGGGACCAATACAATGAGCAGTTCTTC.

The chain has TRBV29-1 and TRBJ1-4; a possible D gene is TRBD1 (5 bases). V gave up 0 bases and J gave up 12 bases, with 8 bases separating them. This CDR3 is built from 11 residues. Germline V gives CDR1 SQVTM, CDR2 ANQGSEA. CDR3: CSVEDRGELFF. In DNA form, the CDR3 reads TGCAGCGTTGAAGATCGGGGCGAACTGTTTTTT.

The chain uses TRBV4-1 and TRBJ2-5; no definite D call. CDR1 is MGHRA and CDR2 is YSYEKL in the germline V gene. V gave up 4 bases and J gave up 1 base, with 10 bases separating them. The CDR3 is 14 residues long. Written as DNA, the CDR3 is TGCGCCAGCAGCCGAATTAGCTCCCAAGAGACCCAGTACTTC. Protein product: CASSRISSQETQYF.

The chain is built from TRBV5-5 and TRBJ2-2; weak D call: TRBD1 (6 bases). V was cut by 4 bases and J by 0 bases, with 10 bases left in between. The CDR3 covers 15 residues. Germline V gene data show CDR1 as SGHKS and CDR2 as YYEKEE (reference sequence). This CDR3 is CASSPRTANTGELFF. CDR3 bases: TGTGCCAGCAGCCCGAGGACAGCGAACACCGGGGAGCTGTTTTTT.

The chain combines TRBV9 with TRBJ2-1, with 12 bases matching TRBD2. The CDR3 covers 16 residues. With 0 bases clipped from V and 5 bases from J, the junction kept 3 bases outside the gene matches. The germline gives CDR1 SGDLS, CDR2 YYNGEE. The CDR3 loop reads CASSVGSSGRDNEQFF. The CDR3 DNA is TGTGCCAGCAGCGTAGGTTCTAGCGGGAGGGACAATGAGCAGTTCTTC.

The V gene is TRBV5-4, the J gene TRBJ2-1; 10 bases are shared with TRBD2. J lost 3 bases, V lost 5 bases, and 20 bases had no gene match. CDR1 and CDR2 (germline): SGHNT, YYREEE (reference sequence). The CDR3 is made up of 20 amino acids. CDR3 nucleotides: TGTGCCAGCAGTCCGGCTTGGGCTAGCGGGAGTGCGTACAACTACAATGAGCAGTTCTTC. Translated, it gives CASSPAWASGSAYNYNEQFF.

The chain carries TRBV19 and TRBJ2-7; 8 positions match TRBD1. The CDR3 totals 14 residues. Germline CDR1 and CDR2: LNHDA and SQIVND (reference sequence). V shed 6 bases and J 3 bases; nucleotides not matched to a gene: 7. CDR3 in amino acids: CASRIGQGDYEQYF. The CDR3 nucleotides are TGTGCCAGTAGGATCGGACAGGGAGACTACGAGCAGTACTTC. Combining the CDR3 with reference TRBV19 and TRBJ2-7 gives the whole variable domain DGGITQSPKYLFRKEGQNVTLSCEQNLNHDAMYWYRQDPGQGLRLIYYSQIVNDFQKGDIAEGYSVSREKKESFPLTVTSAQKNPTAFYLCASRIGQGDYEQYFGPGTRLTVT.

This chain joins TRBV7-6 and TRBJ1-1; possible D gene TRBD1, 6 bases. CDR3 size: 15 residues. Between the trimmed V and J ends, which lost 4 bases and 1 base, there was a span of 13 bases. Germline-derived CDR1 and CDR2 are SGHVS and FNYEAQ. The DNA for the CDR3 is TGTGCCAGCAGCTCCCCGCGGGGGCGGAACACTGAAGCTTTCTTT. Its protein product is CASSSPRGRNTEAFF.

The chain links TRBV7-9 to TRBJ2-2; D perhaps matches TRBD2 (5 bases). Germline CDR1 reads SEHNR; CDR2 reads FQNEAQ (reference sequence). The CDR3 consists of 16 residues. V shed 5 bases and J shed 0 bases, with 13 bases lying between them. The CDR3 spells CASSPPLGANTGELFF. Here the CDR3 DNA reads TGTGCCAGCAGCCCCCCTTTGGGAGCGAACACCGGGGAGCTGTTTTTT. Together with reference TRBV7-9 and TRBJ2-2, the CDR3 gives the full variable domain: DTGVSQNPRHKITKRGQNVTFRCDPISEHNRLYWYRQTLGQGPEFLTYFQNEAQLEKSRLLSDRFSAERPKGSFSTLEIQRTEQGDSAMYLCASSPPLGANTGELFFGEGSRLTVL.

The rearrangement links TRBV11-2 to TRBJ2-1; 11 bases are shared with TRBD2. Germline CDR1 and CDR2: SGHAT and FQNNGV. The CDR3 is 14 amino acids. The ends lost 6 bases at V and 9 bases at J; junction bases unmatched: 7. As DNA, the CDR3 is TGTGCCAGCAGGGGGCTAGCGGGAGGAGTTGAGCAGTTCTTC. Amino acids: CASRGLAGGVEQFF. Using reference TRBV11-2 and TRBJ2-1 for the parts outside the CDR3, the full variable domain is EAGVAQSPRYKIIEKRQSVAFWCNPISGHATLYWYQQILGQGPKLLIQFQNNGVVDDSQLPKDRFSAERLKGVDSTLKIQPAKLEDSAVYLCASRGLAGGVEQFFGPGTRLTVL.